In its sample, the clone carrying this TCR beta chain was seen a few times. Its specificity is not known. The data belong to a study of post-analysis software for immune sequencing data. About the research overall: Included among the disease courses, which were recorded for the cohort, were relapsing-remitting, secondary progressive and progressive-relapsing multiple sclerosis. Study-level findings and limits: Diversity measured as normalized Chao1 was significantly lower in multiple sclerosis patients than in controls. Patients had higher frequencies than controls of five TRBV segments, including TRBV5-6, TRBV5-1 and TRBV20-1.

Built from TCR beta cDNA, the libraries had unique molecular identifiers in them. Once about 0.85 to 10 million T cells were used, some 500,000 cDNA molecules resulted. Each CDR3 protein is one row after TCRdb ran MiXCR on the PCR reads. The table lists approximately 730,000 distinct CDR3 sequences, 46% of them singletons. The germline V gene has CDR1 KGHDR and CDR2 SFDVKD. The CDR3 extends over 12 amino acids. Between the trimmed V and J ends, which lost 5 bases and 1 base, there was a span of 4 bases. V usage is TRBV24-1 and J usage is TRBJ1-1; D gene unclear. The TCR comes from a girl aged 10-17 years with multiple sclerosis. Sequenced sample: blood. The CDR3 bases are TGTGCCACCAGTGGCCGGAACACTGAAGCTTTCTTT. It specifies CATSGRNTEAFF.